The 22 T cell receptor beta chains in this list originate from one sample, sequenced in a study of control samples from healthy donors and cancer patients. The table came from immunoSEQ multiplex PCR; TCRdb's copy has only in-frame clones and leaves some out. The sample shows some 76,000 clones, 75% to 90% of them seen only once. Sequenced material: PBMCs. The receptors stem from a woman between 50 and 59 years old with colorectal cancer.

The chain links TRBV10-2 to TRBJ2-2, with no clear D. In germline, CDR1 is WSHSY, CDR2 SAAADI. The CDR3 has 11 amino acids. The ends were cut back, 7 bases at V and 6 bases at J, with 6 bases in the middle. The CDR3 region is CASTGSGELFF. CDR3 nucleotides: TGCGCCAGCACAGGATCCGGGGAGCTGTTTTTT.

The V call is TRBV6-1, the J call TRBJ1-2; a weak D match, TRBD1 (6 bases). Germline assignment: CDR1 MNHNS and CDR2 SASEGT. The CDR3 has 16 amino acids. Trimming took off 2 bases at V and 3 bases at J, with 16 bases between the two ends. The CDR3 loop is CASSEIRGGSDYGYTF. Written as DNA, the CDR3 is TGTGCCAGCAGTGAAATTAGAGGGGGTTCAGACTATGGCTACACCTTC.

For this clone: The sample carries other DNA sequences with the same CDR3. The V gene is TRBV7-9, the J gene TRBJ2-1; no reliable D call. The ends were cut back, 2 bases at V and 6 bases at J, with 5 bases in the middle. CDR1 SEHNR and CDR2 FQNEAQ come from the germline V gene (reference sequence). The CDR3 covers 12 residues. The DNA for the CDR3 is TGTGCCAGCAGCTTAAAGGGCAATGAGCAGTTCTTC. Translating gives CASSLKGNEQFF.

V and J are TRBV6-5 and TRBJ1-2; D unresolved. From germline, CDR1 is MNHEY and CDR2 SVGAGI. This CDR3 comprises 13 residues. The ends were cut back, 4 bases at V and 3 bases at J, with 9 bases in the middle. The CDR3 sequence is CASSSGPYYGYTF. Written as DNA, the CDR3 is TGTGCCAGCAGTTCCGGGCCGTACTATGGCTACACCTTC.

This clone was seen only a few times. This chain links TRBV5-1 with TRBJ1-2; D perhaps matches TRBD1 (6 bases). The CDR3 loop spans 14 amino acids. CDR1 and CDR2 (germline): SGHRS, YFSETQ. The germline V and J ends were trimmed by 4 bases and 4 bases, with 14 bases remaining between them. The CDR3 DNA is TGCGCCAGCAGCCCGAGGACAGACGGCTATGGCTACACCTTC. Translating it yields CASSPRTDGYGYTF.

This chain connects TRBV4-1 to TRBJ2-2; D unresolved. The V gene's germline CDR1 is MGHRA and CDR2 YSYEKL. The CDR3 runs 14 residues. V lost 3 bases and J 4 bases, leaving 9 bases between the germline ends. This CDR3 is CASSHIESTGELFF. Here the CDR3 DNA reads TGCGCCAGCAGCCATATAGAGTCCACCGGGGAGCTGTTTTTT.

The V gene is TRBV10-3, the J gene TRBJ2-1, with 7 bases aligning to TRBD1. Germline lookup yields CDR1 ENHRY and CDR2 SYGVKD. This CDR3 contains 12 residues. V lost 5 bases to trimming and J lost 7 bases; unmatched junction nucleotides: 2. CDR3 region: CAISKTGNEQFF. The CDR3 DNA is TGTGCCATCAGTAAGACAGGGAATGAGCAGTTCTTC.

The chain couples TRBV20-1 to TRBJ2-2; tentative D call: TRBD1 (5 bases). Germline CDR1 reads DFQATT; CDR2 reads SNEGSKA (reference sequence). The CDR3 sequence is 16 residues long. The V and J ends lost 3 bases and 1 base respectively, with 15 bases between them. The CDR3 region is CSASRAGNGNTGELFF. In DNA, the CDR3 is TGCAGTGCTAGTAGGGCAGGGAACGGGAACACCGGGGAGCTGTTTTTT.

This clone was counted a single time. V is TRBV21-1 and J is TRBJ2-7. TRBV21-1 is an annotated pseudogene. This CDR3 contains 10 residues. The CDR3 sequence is CASSKACPVV. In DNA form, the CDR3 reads TGTGCCAGCAGCAAAGCCTGCCCCGTCGTC.

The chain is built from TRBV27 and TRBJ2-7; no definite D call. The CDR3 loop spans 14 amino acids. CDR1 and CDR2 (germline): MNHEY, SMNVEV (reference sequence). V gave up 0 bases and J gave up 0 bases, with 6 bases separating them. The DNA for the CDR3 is TGTGCCAGCAGTTTATCAGGGAACTCCTACGAGCAGTACGTC. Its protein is CASSLSGNSYEQYV.

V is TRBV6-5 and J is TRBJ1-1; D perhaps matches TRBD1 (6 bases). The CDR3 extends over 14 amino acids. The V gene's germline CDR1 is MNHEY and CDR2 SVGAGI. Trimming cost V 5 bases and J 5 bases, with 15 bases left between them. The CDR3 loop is CASSTSQGRTEAFF. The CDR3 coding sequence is TGTGCCAGCAGTACTAGTCAGGGGAGGACTGAAGCTTTCTTT.

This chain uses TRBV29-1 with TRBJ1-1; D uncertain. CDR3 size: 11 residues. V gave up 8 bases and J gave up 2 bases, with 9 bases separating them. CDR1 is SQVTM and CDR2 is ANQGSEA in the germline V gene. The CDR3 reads CSSRRNTEAFF. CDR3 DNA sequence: TGCAGCTCCCGAAGAAACACTGAAGCTTTCTTT.

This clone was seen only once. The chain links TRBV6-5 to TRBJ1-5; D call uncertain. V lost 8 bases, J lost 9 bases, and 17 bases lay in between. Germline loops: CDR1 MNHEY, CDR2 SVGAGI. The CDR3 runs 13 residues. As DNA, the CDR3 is TGTGCCAGCCACGAGGCGGATCGGGGGCCCCAGCATTTT. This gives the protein CASHEADRGPQHF.

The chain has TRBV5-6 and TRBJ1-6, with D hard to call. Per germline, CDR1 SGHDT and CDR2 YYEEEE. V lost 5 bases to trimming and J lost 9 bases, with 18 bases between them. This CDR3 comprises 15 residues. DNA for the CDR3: TGTGCCAGCAGGCCTAGACATAGTCCGGTTTCACCCCTCCACTTT. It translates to CASRPRHSPVSPLHF.

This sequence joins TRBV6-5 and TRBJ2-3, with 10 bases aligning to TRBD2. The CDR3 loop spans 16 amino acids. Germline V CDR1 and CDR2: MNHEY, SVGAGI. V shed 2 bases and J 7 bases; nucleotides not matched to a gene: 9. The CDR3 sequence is CASSYGAGGVTNTQYF. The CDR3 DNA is TGTGCCAGCAGTTACGGAGCGGGGGGGGTCACTAATACGCAGTATTTT.

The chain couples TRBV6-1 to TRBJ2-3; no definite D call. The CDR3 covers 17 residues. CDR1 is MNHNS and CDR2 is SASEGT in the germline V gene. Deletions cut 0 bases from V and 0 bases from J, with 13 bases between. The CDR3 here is CASSEAKTITSTDTQYF. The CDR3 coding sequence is TGTGCCAGCAGTGAAGCGAAGACCATTACTAGCACAGATACGCAGTATTTT.

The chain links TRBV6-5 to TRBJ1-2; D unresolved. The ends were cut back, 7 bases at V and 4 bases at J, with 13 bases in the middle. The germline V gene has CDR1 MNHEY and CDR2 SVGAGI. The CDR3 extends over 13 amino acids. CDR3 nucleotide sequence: TGTGCCAGCACCTCAGCGCCCTCCTATGGCTACACCTTC. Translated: CASTSAPSYGYTF.

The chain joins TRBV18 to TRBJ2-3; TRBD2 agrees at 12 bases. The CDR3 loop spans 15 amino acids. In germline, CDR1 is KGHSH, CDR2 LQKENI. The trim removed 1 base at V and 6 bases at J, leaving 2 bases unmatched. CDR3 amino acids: CASSPLLAGGDTQYF. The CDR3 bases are TGTGCCAGCTCACCACTACTAGCGGGGGGCGATACGCAGTATTTT.

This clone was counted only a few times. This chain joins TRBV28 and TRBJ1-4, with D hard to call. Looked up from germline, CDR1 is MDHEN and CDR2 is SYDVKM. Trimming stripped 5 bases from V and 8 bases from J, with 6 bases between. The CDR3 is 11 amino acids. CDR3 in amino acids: CASSGSEKLFF. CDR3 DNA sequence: TGTGCCAGCAGTGGATCCGAAAAACTGTTTTTT. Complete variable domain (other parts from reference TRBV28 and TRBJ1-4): DVKVTQSSRYLVKRTGEKVFLECVQDMDHENMFWYRQDPGLGLRLIYFSYDVKMKEKGDIPEGYSVSREKKERFSLILESASTNQTSMYLCASSGSEKLFFGSGTQLSVL.

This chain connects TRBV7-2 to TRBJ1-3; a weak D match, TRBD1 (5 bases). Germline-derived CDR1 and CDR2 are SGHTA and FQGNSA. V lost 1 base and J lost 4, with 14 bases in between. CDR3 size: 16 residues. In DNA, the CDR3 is TGTGCCAGCAGCTTAGGGGGCCTGGTCTCCGGAAACACCATATATTTT. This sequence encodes CASSLGGLVSGNTIYF. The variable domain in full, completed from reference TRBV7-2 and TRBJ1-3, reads GAGVSQSPSNKVTEKGKDVELRCDPISGHTALYWYRQSLGQGLEFLIYFQGNSAPDKSGLPSDRFSAERTGGSVSTLTIQRTQQEDSAVYLCASSLGGLVSGNTIYFGEGSWLTVV.

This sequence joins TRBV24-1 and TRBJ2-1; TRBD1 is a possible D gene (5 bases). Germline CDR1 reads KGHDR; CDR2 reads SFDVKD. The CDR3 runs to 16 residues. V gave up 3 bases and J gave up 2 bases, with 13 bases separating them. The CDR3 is CATSDTQGIPYNEQFF. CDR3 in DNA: TGTGCCACCAGTGATACCCAGGGAATCCCCTACAATGAGCAGTTCTTC.

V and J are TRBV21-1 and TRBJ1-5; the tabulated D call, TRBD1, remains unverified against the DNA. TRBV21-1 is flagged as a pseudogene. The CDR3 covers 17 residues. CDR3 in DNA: TGTGCCAGCAGCAAAGGGTCGACAGGGGGGGACACTCAGCCCCAGCATTTT. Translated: CASSKGSTGGDTQPQHF.